This TCR beta chain was recorded in a study of shared clonotypes between healthy human individuals. Overall study context: Aged between 18 and 49, the donors were a couple of women and three men.

Generated by immunoSEQ multiplex PCR, the TCRdb table keeps only in-frame clones and is missing some. The table includes approximately 840,000 clones, around 96% detected once. It was CD45RO-negative cells, positively selected for CCR7, that made up naive CD8 cells, with terminally differentiated effector memory CD45RA+ cells excluded. V was shortened by 0 bases and J by 7 bases, with 12 bases between the two germline ends. The germline V gene encodes CDR1 GTSNPN and CDR2 SVGIG (reference sequence). The CDR3 is 13 residues long. The sequence was collected from a man aged 30 to 45 in good health. This chain connects TRBV30 to TRBJ2-5; tentative D call: TRBD1 (5 bases). Sequences were obtained from naive CD8+ T cells sorted from blood. As DNA, the CDR3 is TGTGCCTGGAGTGTTGTAGGGGCGTTGACCCAGTACTTC. Encoded protein: CAWSVVGALTQYF.